The sequence of this TCR beta chain was determined in a study of T-cell memory formation after mild COVID-19. UMIs and sample barcodes were carried by the TCR alpha and TCR beta cDNA libraries that 5'RACE produced using constant-segment primers. TCRdb reprocessed the 5' RACE reads with MiXCR, giving one entry per CDR3 protein. The data hold roughly 380,000 distinct CDR3 sequences, with 25% to 30% observed a single time. Unmatched junction bases numbered 6, after V lost 7 bases and J lost 0 bases. There are 16 residues in the CDR3. Findings and limits, study-wide: Among clones contracting day 15 to 85, CD4/CD8 was balanced, whereas later expanders leaned CD4+. Contracting CD8+ clones were enriched in EMRA, CD4+ mainly in CM and EM. Clones from the second wave (peaking day 37) had unconfirmed SARS-CoV-2 specificity.

This clonotype was counted between two and nine times. Antigen unknown. This TCR was recovered from an adult woman who had mild COVID-19 (a few samples of this study predate the infection). Cell type and time point are not known. The J gene is TRBJ2-1, the V gene TRBV12-3 or TRBV12-4, with TRBD1 matching 10 bases. What was sequenced was PBMCs or a T cell subset sorted from them (not recorded which). The CDR3 DNA follows: TGTGCCAGCACCCGGGACAGGGGTCCCTCCTACAATGAGCAGTTCTTC. Protein product: CASTRDRGPSYNEQFF.